This T cell receptor beta chain came from a study of blood T cells in healthy people across ages. Study-wide results and caveats: Those diversity estimates obtained from one million T cells were thought to be underestimates.

Ranging in age from roughly 6 to 90, the donors were healthy Caucasian individuals from Russia. Alongside a J-beta primer mix, a sample-barcoded 5' primer served in a second PCR lasting 7 to 11 cycles. TCRdb recomputed calls from the 5' RACE reads with MiXCR, one row per CDR3 protein. The sample lists roughly 1,500,000 distinct CDR3 sequences; roughly 45% were seen once. As to this clonotype: Its antigen is still unknown.

Material for sequencing was blood. This TCR was recovered from a woman younger than 30 in good health.

The CDR3: CASSPKYQETQYF. DNA of the CDR3: TGTGCCAGCAGCCCCAAGTACCAAGAGACCCAGTACTTC. V is TRBV7-9 and J is TRBJ2-5, with D uncertain. The CDR3 is 13 residues long. With 5 bases removed from V and 0 bases from J, the gap between germline ends came to 7 bases. Germline CDR1 SEHNR, CDR2 FQNEAQ (reference sequence).